These 28 T cell receptor beta chains were sequenced from one sample in a study of T cell responses to AZD1222 COVID-19 vaccine. Profiling relied on immunoSEQ multiplex PCR, and the TCRdb table lists in-frame clones only, not all of them. The sample carries roughly 77,000 clones, 90% recorded once. This material consisted of peripheral blood, taken on day 0 of AZD1222 vaccination. These receptors came from an adult in good health.

V and J are TRBV28 and TRBJ2-2; 8 nucleotides agree with TRBD1. The CDR3 sequence is 14 residues long. The J segment lost 6 bases and the V segment lost 8 bases, leaving 8 bases of the junction unmatched. Germline V gene data show CDR1 as MDHEN and CDR2 as SYDVKM. The CDR3 reads CASARTGWAGELFF. CDR3 sequence (DNA): TGTGCCAGCGCCAGGACAGGGTGGGCCGGGGAGCTGTTTTTT. Complete variable domain (other parts from reference TRBV28 and TRBJ2-2): DVKVTQSSRYLVKRTGEKVFLECVQDMDHENMFWYRQDPGLGLRLIYFSYDVKMKEKGDIPEGYSVSREKKERFSLILESASTNQTSMYLCASARTGWAGELFFGEGSRLTVL.

This sequence joins TRBV27 and TRBJ2-2; D call uncertain. Germline CDR1 reads MNHEY; CDR2 reads SMNVEV (reference sequence). The CDR3 contains 9 residues. CDR3 residues: CARPGELFF. For the CDR3, the DNA is TGTGCAAGGCCCGGGGAGCTGTTTTTT.

The chain is built from TRBV24-1 and TRBJ2-3, with 8 bases fitting TRBD2. Germline trimming cut 3 bases from V and 4 bases from J; bases unmatched to any gene: 5. The CDR3 extends over 15 amino acids. Per the germline V gene, CDR1 is KGHDR and CDR2 is SFDVKD. The CDR3 here is CATSDAAGGPDTQYF. CDR3 DNA sequence: TGTGCCACCAGTGATGCGGCGGGGGGACCAGATACGCAGTATTTT.

This chain joins TRBV3-1 (or the pseudogene TRBV3-2) and TRBJ1-5; unclear D gene. V was cut by 3 bases and J by 4 bases, with 7 bases left in between. From germline, CDR1 is LGHDT and CDR2 YNNKEL (reference sequence). This CDR3 spans 13 amino acids. The CDR3 loop is CASSHKGNQPQHF. CDR3 sequence (DNA): TGTGCCAGCAGCCATAAAGGAAATCAGCCCCAGCATTTT.

This clone was observed a single time. Written as DNA, the CDR3 is TGTGCCAGCAGTTTAAGTGGACAGGGGGCCGAGCAGTACTTC. Translating gives CASSLSGQGAEQYF. The chain uses TRBV28 and TRBJ2-7; TRBD1 matches at 11 bases. J gave up 6 bases and V 2 bases, and 3 bases lay outside the gene matches. CDR3 length equals 14 residues. Germline CDR1 is MDHEN and CDR2 is SYDVKM.

V usage is TRBV28 and J usage is TRBJ1-1; D not certain. Trimming stripped 6 bases from V and 2 bases from J, with 13 bases between. This CDR3 region has 14 residues. The V gene's germline CDR1 is MDHEN and CDR2 SYDVKM. CDR3 DNA: TGTGCCAGCAGGGTGATTAGACTAAACACTGAAGCTTTCTTT. It is translated as CASRVIRLNTEAFF.

The genes are TRBV9 and TRBJ2-3; maybe TRBD2 (6 bases). The CDR3 sequence is 15 residues long. Trimming cost V 3 bases and J 4 bases, with 15 bases left between them. From germline, CDR1 is SGDLS and CDR2 YYNGEE. The CDR3 sequence: CASSGGFWGADTQYF. CDR3 DNA: TGTGCCAGCAGCGGAGGATTCTGGGGGGCAGATACGCAGTATTTT.

This clone turned up a few times. The genes are TRBV19 and TRBJ1-5; D is undetermined. Trimming pared 3 bases from V and 0 bases from J, leaving 15 bases between. Germline CDR1 and CDR2: LNHDA and SQIVND (reference sequence). The CDR3 is 17 amino acids. Here the CDR3 reads CASSMDYDGNSNQPQHF. The CDR3 DNA reads as TGTGCCAGTAGTATGGATTACGACGGCAATAGCAATCAGCCCCAGCATTTT.

This chain connects TRBV19 to TRBJ2-7; tentatively, D is TRBD2 (7 bases). CDR1 is LNHDA, CDR2 SQIVND, per germline (reference sequence). The CDR3 runs to 13 residues. The V end was cut by 4 bases, the J end by 5 bases, with 12 bases between. Written as DNA, the CDR3 is TGTGCCAGTAGTAACCTAGGGGGGGACGAGCAGTACTTC. Translating it yields CASSNLGGDEQYF.

This clone was picked up one time. The V gene is TRBV29-1, the J gene TRBJ1-2, with 7 positions matching TRBD1. This CDR3 region has 14 residues. The junction had 13 bases not matched to a gene; V was cut back by 8 bases and J by 4 bases. Looked up from germline, CDR1 is SQVTM and CDR2 is ANQGSEA. The CDR3 sequence is CSIPQGEYSYGYTF. CDR3 in DNA: TGCAGCATCCCCCAGGGGGAATATAGCTATGGCTACACCTTC.

The V gene is TRBV15, the J gene TRBJ2-4, with D maybe TRBD2 (6 bases). The germline gives CDR1 LNHNV, CDR2 YYDKDF (reference sequence). This CDR3 is built from 14 residues. V was clipped by 5 bases and J by 4 bases, with 12 bases between them. The CDR3: CATSPRDFKNIQYF. The CDR3 DNA reads TGTGCCACCAGCCCCCGGGACTTTAAAAACATTCAGTACTTC.

The rearrangement joins TRBV15 to TRBJ2-3; perhaps TRBD2 as D (7 bases). This CDR3 comprises 16 residues. Trimming removed 2 bases from V and 6 bases from J, with 18 bases in between. Germline V gives CDR1 LNHNV, CDR2 YYDKDF (reference sequence). The CDR3 protein is CATSRLGGGLTDTQYF. DNA of the CDR3: TGTGCCACCAGCAGATTGGGGGGGGGCCTAACTGATACGCAGTATTTT.

The chain combines TRBV5-1 with TRBJ1-4; D ambiguous. The V gene lost 0 bases and the J gene lost 7 bases, with 4 bases spanning the gap. Germline V gene sequence: CDR1 SGHRS, CDR2 YFSETQ. This CDR3 spans 12 amino acids. The CDR3 protein is CASSLAFEKLFF. CDR3 DNA: TGCGCCAGCAGCTTGGCCTTTGAAAAACTGTTTTTT.

This chain connects TRBV5-1 to TRBJ1-5; possibly TRBD1 for D (5 bases). This CDR3 spans 15 amino acids. V was pared by 0 bases and J by 0 bases, with 7 bases between. CDR1 SGHRS and CDR2 YFSETQ come from the germline V gene. As DNA, the CDR3 is TGCGCCAGCAGCTTGGAGGGGAGTAGCAATCAGCCCCAGCATTTT. This encodes CASSLEGSSNQPQHF.

V is TRBV11-2 and J is TRBJ2-2, with TRBD2 matching over 7 bases. The CDR3 totals 18 residues. The germline V gene encodes CDR1 SGHAT and CDR2 FQNNGV. Trimming took 6 bases from V and 6 from J; bases not matched to a gene: 19. The CDR3 spells CASSSTPGLNIVAGELFF. The CDR3 DNA reads as TGTGCCAGCAGTTCGACCCCGGGACTAAACATAGTAGCCGGGGAGCTGTTTTTT.

The chain combines TRBV7-3 with TRBJ2-2; possibly TRBD2 for D (7 bases). The CDR3 has 16 residues. Germline V lookup: CDR1 SGHTA, CDR2 FQGTGA. Trimming removed 3 bases at V and 1 base at J, with 12 bases between. The CDR3 here is CASSFGGGQNTGELFF. CDR3 bases: TGTGCCAGCAGCTTTGGCGGGGGCCAGAACACCGGGGAGCTGTTTTTT.

The chain joins TRBV5-1 to TRBJ1-4; a possible D gene is TRBD1 (6 bases). From germline, CDR1 is SGHRS and CDR2 YFSETQ. The CDR3 consists of 15 residues. V lost 2 bases, J lost 7 bases, and 15 bases lay in between. Written as DNA, the CDR3 is TGCGCCAGCAGCTTAGGGTTGGGGGCGTCTGAAAAACTGTTTTTT. Protein: CASSLGLGASEKLFF.

The J gene is TRBJ2-3, the V gene TRBV5-1, with TRBD2 identical over 7 bases. CDR1 SGHRS and CDR2 YFSETQ come from the germline V gene. There are 16 residues in the CDR3. Losses at the gene ends were 5 bases for V and 1 base for J; bases not matched to a gene: 10. The CDR3 loop is CASSRERGGGTDTQYF. DNA for the CDR3: TGCGCCAGCAGTCGCGAGAGGGGAGGGGGCACAGATACGCAGTATTTT.

This chain connects TRBV19 to TRBJ1-3, with D possibly TRBD1 on 5 matching bases. The CDR3 has 15 residues. The V gene lost 6 bases and the J gene lost 0 bases, with 12 bases spanning the gap. CDR1 and CDR2 (germline): LNHDA, SQIVND (reference sequence). CDR3 nucleotides: TGTGCCAGTAGCCCCTACAGGACCTCTGGAAACACCATATATTTT. Translation: CASSPYRTSGNTIYF.

This chain connects TRBV9 to TRBJ2-5; either TRBD1 or TRBD2 may fit D (8 bases each). This CDR3 has 17 amino acids. Germline CDR1 SGDLS, CDR2 YYNGEE. V lost 6 bases and J 5 bases, leaving 26 bases between the germline ends. The DNA for the CDR3 is TGTGCCAGCACCCCCCGGGGGGGCAGGGGGCGCCGGGAGACCCAGTACTTC. Protein: CASTPRGGRGRRETQYF.

The rearrangement links TRBV6-5 to TRBJ2-7; D is undetermined. The germline gives CDR1 MNHEY, CDR2 SVGAGI. This CDR3 has 13 amino acids. The V end was cut by 7 bases, the J end by 2 bases, with 12 bases between. The CDR3 coding sequence is TGTGCCAGCAATAAGGGTTCCACCTACGAGCAGTACTTC. It translates to CASNKGSTYEQYF.

The rearrangement joins TRBV5-1 to TRBJ1-1; unclear D gene. Germline CDR1 is SGHRS and CDR2 is YFSETQ. V was trimmed by 0 bases and J by 0 bases, leaving 3 bases between them. The CDR3 contains 13 residues. The CDR3 coding sequence is TGCGCCAGCAGCTTGGAGATGAACACTGAAGCTTTCTTT. Translation gives CASSLEMNTEAFF.

The chain recombines TRBV7-9 with TRBJ2-7; D is perhaps TRBD1 or TRBD2 (5 bases each). The V and J ends lost 0 bases and 5 bases respectively, with 14 bases between them. Per the germline V gene, CDR1 is SEHNR and CDR2 is FQNEAQ (reference sequence). The CDR3 has 15 amino acids. CDR3 in amino acids: CASSLAMGPEHEQYF. DNA for the CDR3: TGTGCCAGCAGCTTAGCGATGGGACCCGAGCACGAGCAGTACTTC.

The chain employs TRBV9 and TRBJ1-3; a possible D gene is TRBD1 (6 bases). Germline CDR1 is SGDLS and CDR2 is YYNGEE. CDR3 size: 15 residues. V dropped 4 bases and J dropped 3 bases, with 14 bases sitting between them. CDR3 residues: CASSITGTNGNTIYF. Here the CDR3 DNA reads TGTGCCAGCAGCATAACCGGGACAAATGGAAACACCATATATTTT.

The gene calls are TRBV11-2 and TRBJ2-5; 7 bases are shared with TRBD2. The CDR3 runs to 15 residues. The junction had 6 bases not matched to a gene; V was cut back by 0 bases and J by 5 bases. Per the germline V gene, CDR1 is SGHAT and CDR2 is FQNNGV. This chain's CDR3 is CASSLEKGGWETQYF. The CDR3 nucleotides read TGTGCCAGCAGCTTAGAGAAGGGAGGGTGGGAGACCCAGTACTTC.

This chain uses TRBV5-4 with TRBJ2-5, with D maybe TRBD1 (6 bases). The germline V gene encodes CDR1 SGHNT and CDR2 YYREEE (reference sequence). Trimming took 0 bases from V and 4 from J, leaving 7 bases between them. This CDR3 comprises 13 residues. CDR3 DNA: TGTGCCAGCAGCTTGGAGGGGGTAGAGACCCAGTACTTC. As protein: CASSLEGVETQYF.

The chain uses TRBV5-1 and TRBJ2-1; 9 bases map to TRBD2. V trimming: 0 bases; J trimming: 7 bases; junction bases outside the gene matches: 5. The CDR3 length is 15 residues. The germline V gene encodes CDR1 SGHRS and CDR2 YFSETQ. The CDR3 here is CASSLEGLATNEQFF. The CDR3 DNA reads as TGCGCCAGCAGCTTGGAAGGACTAGCGACTAATGAGCAGTTCTTC.

This sequence joins TRBV9 and TRBJ2-7; 9 bases line up with TRBD1. The CDR3 is made up of 15 amino acids. V shed 4 bases, J shed 1 base, and the junction held 6 bases outside the gene matches. Germline assignment: CDR1 SGDLS and CDR2 YYNGEE. CDR3 sequence reads: CASSFTGTGSYEQYF. CDR3 coding DNA: TGTGCCAGCAGCTTCACCGGGACAGGGTCCTACGAGCAGTACTTC.